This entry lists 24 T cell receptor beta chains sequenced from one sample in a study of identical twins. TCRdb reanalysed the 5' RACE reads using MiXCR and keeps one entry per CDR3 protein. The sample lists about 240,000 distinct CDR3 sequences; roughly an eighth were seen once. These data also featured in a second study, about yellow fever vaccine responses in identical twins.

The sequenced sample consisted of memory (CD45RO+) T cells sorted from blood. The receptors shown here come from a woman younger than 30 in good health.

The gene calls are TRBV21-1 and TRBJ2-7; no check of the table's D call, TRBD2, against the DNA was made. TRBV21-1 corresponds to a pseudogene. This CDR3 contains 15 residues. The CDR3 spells CAAPVAGLGSYEQYF. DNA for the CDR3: TGTGCCGCCCCGGTAGCGGGTCTCGGCTCCTACGAGCAGTACTTC.

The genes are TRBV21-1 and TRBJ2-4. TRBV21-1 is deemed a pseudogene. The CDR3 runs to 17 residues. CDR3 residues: CASRLFLESLTKNIQYF. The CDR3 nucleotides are TGTGCCAGCAGGCTGTTTTTAGAGAGCTTGACCAAAAACATTCAGTACTTC.

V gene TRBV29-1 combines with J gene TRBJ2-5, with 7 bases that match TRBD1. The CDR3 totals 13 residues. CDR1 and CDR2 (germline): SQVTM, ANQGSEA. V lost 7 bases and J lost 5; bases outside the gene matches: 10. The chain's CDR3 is CSAGDSPGETQYF. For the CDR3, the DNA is TGCAGCGCAGGGGACAGCCCAGGGGAGACCCAGTACTTC.

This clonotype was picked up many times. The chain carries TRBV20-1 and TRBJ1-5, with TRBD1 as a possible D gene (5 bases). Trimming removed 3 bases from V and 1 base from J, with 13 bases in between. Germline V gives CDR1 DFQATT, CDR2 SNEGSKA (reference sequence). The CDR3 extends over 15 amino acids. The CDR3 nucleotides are TGCAGTGCTAGCCGGGGAGGGGACAGCAATCAGCCCCAGCATTTT. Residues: CSASRGGDSNQPQHF.

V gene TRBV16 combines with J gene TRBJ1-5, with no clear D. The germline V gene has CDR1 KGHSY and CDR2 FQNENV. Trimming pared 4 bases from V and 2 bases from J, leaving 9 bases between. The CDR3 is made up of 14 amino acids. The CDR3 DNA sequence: TGTGCCAGCAGCCCTTCGAGGGGCAATCAGCCCCAGCATTTT. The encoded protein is CASSPSRGNQPQHF.

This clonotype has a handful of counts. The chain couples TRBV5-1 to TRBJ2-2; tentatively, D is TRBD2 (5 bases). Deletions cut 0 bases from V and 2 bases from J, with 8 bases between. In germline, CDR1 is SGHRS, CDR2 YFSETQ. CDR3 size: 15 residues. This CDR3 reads CASSLVGSNTGELFF. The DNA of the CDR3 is TGCGCCAGCAGCTTGGTGGGGAGTAACACCGGGGAGCTGTTTTTT.

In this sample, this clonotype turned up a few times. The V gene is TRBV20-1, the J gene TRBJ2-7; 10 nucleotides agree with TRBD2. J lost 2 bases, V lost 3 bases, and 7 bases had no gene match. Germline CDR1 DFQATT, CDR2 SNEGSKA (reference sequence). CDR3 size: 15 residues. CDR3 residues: CSARLLAGDPYEQYF. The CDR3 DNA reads TGCAGTGCTAGGTTGCTAGCGGGAGATCCCTACGAGCAGTACTTC.

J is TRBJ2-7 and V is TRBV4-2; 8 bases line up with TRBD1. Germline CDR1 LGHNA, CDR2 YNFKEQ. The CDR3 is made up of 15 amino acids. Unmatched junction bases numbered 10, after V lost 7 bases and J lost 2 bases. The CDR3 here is CASTSRSQGAYEQYF. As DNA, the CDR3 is TGTGCCAGCACCTCCAGATCACAGGGGGCCTACGAGCAGTACTTC.

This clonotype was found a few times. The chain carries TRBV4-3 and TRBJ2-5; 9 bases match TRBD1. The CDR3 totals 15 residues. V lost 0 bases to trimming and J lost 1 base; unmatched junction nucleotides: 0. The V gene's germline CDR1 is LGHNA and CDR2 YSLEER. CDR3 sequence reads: CASSQETGGQETQYF. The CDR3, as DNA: TGCGCCAGCAGCCAAGAGACAGGGGGCCAAGAGACCCAGTACTTC.

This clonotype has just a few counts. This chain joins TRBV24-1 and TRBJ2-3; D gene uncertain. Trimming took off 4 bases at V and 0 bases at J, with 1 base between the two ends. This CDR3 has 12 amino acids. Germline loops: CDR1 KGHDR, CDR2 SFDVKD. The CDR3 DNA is TGTGCCACCAGTGACAGCACAGATACGCAGTATTTT. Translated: CATSDSTDTQYF.

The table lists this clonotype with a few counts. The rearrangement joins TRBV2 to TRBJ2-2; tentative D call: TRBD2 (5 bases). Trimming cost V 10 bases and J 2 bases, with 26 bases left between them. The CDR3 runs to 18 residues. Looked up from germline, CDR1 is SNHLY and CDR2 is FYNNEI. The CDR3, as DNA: TGTGCCATCTGTTTCGGTGGTTTTTGGGAGACCAACACCGGGGAGCTGTTTTTT. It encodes CAICFGGFWETNTGELFF.

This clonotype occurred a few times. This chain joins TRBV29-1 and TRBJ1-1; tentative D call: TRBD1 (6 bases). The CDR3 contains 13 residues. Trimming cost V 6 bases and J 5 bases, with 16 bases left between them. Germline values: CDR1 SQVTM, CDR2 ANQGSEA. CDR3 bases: TGCAGCGTCCTACAGGGAAGCGGGACTGAAGCTTTCTTT. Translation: CSVLQGSGTEAFF.

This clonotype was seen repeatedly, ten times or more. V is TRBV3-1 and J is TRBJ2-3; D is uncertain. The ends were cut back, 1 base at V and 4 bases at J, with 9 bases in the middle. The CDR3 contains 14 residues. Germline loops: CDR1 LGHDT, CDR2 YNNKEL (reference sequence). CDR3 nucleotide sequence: TGTGCCAGCAGCCAAGCCAAAGGCTCAGATACGCAGTATTTT. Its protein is CASSQAKGSDTQYF.

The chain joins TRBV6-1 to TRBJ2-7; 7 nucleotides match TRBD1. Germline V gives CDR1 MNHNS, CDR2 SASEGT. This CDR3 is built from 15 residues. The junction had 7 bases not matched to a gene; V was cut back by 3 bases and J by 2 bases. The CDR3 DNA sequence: TGTGCCAGCAGTGAGGGCTCCGGGACAGCCTACGAGCAGTACTTC. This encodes CASSEGSGTAYEQYF.

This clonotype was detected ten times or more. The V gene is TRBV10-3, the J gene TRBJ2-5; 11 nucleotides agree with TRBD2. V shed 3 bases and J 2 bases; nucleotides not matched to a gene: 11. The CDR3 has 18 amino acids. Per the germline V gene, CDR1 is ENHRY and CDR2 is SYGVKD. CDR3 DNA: TGTGCCATCAGTGATGCCGCTTTAGCGGGGGGGGCACAAGAGACCCAGTACTTC. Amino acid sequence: CAISDAALAGGAQETQYF.

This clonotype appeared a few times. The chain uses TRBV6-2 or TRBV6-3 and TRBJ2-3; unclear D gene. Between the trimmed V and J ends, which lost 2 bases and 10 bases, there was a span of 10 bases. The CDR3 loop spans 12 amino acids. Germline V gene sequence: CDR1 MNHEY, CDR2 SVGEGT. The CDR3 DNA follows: TGTGCCAGCAGTTACGCGCAAGGGCCGCAGTATTTT. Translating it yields CASSYAQGPQYF.

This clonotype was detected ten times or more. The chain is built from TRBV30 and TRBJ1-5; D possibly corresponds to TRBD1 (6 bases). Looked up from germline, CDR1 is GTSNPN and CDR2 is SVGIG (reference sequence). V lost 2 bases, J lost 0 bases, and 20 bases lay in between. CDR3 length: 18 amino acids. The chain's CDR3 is CAWSPPSGQSTSNQPQHF. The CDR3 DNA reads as TGTGCCTGGAGTCCGCCTAGTGGACAGAGTACTAGCAATCAGCCCCAGCATTTT.

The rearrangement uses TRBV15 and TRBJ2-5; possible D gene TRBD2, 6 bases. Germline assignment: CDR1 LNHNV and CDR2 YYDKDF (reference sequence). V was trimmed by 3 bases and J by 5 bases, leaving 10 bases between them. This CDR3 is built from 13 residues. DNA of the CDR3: TGTGCCACCAGCAGTCGACTAGGCGAGACCCAGTACTTC. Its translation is CATSSRLGETQYF.

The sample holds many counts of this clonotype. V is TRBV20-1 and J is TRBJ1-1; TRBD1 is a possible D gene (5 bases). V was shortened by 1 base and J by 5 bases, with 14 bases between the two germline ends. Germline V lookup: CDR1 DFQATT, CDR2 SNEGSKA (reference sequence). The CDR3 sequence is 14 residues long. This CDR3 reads CSARVVGARTEAFF. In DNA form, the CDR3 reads TGCAGTGCTAGAGTGGTAGGGGCGAGGACTGAAGCTTTCTTT.

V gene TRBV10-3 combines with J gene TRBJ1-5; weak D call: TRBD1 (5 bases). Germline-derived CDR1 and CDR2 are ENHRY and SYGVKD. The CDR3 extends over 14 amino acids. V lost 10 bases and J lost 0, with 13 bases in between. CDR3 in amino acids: CASNTGNSNQPQHF. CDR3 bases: TGTGCCAGCAACACAGGTAATAGCAATCAGCCCCAGCATTTT.

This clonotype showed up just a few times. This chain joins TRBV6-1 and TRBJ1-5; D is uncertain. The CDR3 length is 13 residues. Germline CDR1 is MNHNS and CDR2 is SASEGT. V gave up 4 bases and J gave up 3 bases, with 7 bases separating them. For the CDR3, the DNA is TGTGCCAGCAGTGGGTGGTCCAATCAGCCCCAGCATTTT. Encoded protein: CASSGWSNQPQHF.

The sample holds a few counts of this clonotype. CDR3 amino acids: CASSLDRGDEQYF. The CDR3 DNA sequence: TGTGCCAGCAGCTTAGACCGGGGGGACGAGCAGTACTTC. The chain is built from TRBV7-3 and TRBJ2-7, with 7 bases fitting TRBD2. The CDR3 has 13 residues. In germline, CDR1 is SGHTA, CDR2 FQGTGA. The J segment lost 5 bases and the V segment lost 2 bases, leaving 3 bases of the junction unmatched.

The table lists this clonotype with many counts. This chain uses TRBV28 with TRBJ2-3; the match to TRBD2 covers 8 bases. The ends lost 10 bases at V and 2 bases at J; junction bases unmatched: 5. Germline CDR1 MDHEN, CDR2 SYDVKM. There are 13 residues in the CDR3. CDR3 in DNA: TGTGCCAATAGCGGGATCTACACAGATACGCAGTATTTT. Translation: CANSGIYTDTQYF.

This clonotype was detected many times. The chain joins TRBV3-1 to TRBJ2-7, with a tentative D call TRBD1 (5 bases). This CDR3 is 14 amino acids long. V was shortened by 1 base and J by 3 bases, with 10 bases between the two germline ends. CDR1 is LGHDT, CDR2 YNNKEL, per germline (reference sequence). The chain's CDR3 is CASSQGQGIYEQYF. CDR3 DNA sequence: TGTGCCAGCAGCCAAGGGCAGGGTATCTACGAGCAGTACTTC.